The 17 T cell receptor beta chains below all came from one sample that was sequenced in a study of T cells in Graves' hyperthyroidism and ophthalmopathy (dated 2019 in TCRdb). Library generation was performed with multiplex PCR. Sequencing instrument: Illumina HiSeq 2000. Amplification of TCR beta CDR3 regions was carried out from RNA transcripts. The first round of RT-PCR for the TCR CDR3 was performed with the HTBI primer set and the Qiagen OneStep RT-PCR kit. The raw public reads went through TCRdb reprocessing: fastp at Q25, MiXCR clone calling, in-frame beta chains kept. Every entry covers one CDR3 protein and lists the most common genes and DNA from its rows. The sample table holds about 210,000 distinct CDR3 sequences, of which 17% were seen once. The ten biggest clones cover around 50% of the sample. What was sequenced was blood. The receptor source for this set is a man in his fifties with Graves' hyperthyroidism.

The CDR3 reads CASSLVYSQTNTEAFF. The CDR3 coding sequence is TGTGCCAGCAGCTTAGTGTATTCACAGACGAACACTGAAGCTTTCTTT. The chain joins TRBV7-8 to TRBJ1-1; D unclear. V was cut by 1 base and J by 1 base, with 13 bases left in between. CDR1 SGHVS and CDR2 FQNEAQ come from the germline V gene. The CDR3 has 16 residues.

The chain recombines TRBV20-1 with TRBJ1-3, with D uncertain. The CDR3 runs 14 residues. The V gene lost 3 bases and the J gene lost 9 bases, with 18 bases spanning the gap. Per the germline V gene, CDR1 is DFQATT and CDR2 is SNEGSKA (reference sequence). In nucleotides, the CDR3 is TGCAGTGCTAGCTCCGGGTTCCCCGAGGGCACCATATATTTT. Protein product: CSASSGFPEGTIYF.

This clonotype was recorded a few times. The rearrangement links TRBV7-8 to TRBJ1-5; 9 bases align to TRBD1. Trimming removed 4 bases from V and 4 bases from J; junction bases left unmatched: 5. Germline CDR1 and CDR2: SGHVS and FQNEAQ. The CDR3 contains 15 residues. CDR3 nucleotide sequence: TGTGCCAGCAGCTCATGGGACAGGGTTAATCAGCCCCAGCATTTT. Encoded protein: CASSSWDRVNQPQHF. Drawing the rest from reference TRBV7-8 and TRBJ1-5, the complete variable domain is GAGVSQSPRYKVAKRGQDVALRCDPISGHVSLFWYQQALGQGPEFLTYFQNEAQLDKSGLPSDRFFAERPEGSVSTLKIQRTQQEDSAVYLCASSSWDRVNQPQHFGDGTRLSIL.

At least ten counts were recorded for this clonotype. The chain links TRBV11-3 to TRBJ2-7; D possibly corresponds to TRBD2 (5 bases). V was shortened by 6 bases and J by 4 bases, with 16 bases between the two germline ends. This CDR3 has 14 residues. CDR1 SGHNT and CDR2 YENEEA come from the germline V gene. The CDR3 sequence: CASSRDSNAYEQYF. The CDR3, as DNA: TGTGCCAGCAGTCGGGATTCGAATGCATACGAGCAGTACTTC.

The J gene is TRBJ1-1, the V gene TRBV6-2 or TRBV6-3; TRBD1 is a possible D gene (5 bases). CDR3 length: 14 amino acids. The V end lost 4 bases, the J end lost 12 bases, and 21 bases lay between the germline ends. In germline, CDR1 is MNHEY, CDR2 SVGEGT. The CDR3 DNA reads TGTGCCAGCAGTTTAGATCAGGGATTCGAAGAATCTTTCTTT. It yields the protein CASSLDQGFEESFF.

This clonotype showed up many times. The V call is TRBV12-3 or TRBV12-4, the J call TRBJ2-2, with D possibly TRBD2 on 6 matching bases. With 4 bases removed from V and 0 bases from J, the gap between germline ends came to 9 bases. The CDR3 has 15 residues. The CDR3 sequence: CASSSGTANTGELFF. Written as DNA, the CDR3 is TGTGCCAGCAGTTCGGGGACTGCGAACACCGGGGAGCTGTTTTTT.

This chain's CDR3 is CSALTRGSSGMSYEQYF. The CDR3 region has the DNA TGCAGTGCCTTAACTCGTGGATCTAGCGGGATGTCCTACGAGCAGTACTTC. This rearrangement joins TRBV20-1 to TRBJ2-7; TRBD2 aligns across 9 bases. The CDR3 length is 17 residues. V gave up 6 bases and J gave up 1 base; unmatched junction bases: 16. In germline, CDR1 is DFQATT, CDR2 SNEGSKA (reference sequence).

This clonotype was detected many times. This CDR3 is CASSLWTGGDQPQHF. The CDR3 coding sequence is TGTGCCAGCAGTTTATGGACAGGGGGGGATCAGCCCCAGCATTTT. The chain couples TRBV28 to TRBJ1-5; 9 bases are shared with TRBD1. CDR3 length: 15 amino acids. Germline V gene sequence: CDR1 MDHEN, CDR2 SYDVKM. The J segment lost 5 bases and the V segment lost 0 bases, leaving 2 bases of the junction unmatched.

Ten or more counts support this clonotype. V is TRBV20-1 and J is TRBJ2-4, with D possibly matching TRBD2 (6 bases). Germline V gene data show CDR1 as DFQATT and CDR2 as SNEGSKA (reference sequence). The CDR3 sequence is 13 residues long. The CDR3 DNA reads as TGCAGGGTCCCGGGACTAGCCAAAAACATTCAGTACTTC. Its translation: CRVPGLAKNIQYF.

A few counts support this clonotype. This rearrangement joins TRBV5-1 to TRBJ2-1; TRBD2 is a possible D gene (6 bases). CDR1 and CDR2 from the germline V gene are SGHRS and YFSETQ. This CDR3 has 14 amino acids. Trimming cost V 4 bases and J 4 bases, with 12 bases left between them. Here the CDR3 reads CASSGAGSYNEQFF. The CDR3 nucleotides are TGCGCCAGCAGCGGGGCGGGAAGTTACAATGAGCAGTTCTTC.

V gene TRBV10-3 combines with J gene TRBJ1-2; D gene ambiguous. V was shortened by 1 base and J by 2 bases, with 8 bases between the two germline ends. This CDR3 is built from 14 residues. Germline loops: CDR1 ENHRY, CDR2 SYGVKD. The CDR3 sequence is CAISEFGRNYGYTF. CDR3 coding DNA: TGTGCCATCAGTGAGTTTGGCAGAAACTATGGCTACACCTTC.

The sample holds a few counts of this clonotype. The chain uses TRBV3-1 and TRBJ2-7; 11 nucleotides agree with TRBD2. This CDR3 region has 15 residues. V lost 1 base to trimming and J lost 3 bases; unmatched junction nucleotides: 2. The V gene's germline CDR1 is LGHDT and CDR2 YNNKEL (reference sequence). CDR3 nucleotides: TGTGCCAGCAGCCAAGCACTAGCGGGAGACTACGAGCAGTACTTC. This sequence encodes CASSQALAGDYEQYF.

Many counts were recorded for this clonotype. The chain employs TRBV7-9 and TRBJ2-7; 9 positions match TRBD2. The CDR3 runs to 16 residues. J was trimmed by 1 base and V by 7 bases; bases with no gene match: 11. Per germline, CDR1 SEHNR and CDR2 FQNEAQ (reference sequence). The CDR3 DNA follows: TGTGCCAGCACAGAGGCGGGGACTAGCAGATCCTACGAGCAGTACTTC. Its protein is CASTEAGTSRSYEQYF.

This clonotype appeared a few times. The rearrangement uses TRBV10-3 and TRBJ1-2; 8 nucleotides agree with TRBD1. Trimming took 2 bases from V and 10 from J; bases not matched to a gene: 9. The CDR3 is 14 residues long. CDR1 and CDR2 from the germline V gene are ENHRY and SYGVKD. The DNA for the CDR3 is TGTGCCATCAGTGAGGACCTGGACAGGGTAGACTACACCTTC. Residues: CAISEDLDRVDYTF.

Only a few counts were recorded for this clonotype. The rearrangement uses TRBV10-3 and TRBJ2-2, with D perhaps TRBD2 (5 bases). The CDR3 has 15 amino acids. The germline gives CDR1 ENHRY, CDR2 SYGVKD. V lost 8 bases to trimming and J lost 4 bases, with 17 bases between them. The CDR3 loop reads CAISRASLGTGELFF. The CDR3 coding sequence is TGTGCCATCTCGCGGGCCTCACTGGGCACCGGGGAGCTGTTTTTT.

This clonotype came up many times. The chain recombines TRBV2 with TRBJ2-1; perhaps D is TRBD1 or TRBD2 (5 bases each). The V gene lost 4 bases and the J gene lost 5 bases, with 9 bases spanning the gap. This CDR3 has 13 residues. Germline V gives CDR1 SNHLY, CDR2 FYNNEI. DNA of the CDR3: TGTGCCAGCAGTGGGGACGTCGACAATGAGCAGTTCTTC. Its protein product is CASSGDVDNEQFF.

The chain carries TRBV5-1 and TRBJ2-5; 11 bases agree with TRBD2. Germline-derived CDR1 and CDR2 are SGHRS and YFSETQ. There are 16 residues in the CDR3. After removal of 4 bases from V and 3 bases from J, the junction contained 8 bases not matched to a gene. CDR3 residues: CASSPLGGLAEETQYF. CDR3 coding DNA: TGCGCCAGCAGCCCGTTAGGGGGACTAGCGGAAGAGACCCAGTACTTC.